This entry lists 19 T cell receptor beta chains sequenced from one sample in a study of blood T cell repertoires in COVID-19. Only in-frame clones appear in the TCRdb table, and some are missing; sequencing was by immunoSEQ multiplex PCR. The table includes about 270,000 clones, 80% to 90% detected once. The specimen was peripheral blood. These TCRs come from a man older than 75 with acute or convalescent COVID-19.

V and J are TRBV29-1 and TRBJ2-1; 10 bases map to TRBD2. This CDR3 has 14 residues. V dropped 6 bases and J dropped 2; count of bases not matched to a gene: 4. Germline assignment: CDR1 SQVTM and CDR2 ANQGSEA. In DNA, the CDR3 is TGCAGCGTAGCGGGAGGGGGTACCTACAATGAGCAGTTCTTC. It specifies CSVAGGGTYNEQFF.

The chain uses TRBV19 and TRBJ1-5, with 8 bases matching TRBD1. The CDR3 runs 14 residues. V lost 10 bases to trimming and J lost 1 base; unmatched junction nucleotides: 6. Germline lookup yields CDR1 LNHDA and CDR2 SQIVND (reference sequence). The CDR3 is CATGQGHSNQPQHF. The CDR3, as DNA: TGTGCCACCGGACAGGGTCACAGCAATCAGCCCCAGCATTTT.

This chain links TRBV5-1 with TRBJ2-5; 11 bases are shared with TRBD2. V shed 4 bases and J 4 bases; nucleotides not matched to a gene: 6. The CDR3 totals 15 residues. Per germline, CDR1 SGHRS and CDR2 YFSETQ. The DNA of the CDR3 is TGCGCCAGCAGCCCTACTAGCGGGAGAACAGAGACCCAGTACTTC. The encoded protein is CASSPTSGRTETQYF.

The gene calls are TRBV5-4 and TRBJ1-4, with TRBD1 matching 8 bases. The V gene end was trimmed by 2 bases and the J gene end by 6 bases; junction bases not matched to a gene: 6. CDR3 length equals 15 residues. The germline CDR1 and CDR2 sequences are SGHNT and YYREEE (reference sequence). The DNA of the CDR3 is TGTGCCAGCAGCTTCAAGACAGGGGAGGATGAAAAACTGTTTTTT. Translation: CASSFKTGEDEKLFF.

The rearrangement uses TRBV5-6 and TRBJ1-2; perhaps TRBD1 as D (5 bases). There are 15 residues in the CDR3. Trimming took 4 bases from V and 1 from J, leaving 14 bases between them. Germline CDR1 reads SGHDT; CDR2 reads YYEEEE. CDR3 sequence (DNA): TGTGCCAGCAGCGGACGACAGAAGTATAACTATGGCTACACCTTC. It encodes CASSGRQKYNYGYTF.

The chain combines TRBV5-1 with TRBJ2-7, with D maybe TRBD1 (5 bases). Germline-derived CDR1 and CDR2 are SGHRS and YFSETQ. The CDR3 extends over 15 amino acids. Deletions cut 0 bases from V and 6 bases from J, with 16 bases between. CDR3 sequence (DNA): TGCGCCAGCAGCTTGGATGACAGCCGTACCTCCGAGCAGTACTTC. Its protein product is CASSLDDSRTSEQYF.

The CDR3 region is CASSREAGAYEQYF. CDR3 nucleotides: TGTGCCAGCAGTCGAGAAGCGGGGGCCTACGAGCAGTACTTC. The gene calls are TRBV27 and TRBJ2-7; 8 positions agree with TRBD2. CDR1 is MNHEY, CDR2 SMNVEV, per germline (reference sequence). The trim removed 5 bases at V and 2 bases at J, leaving 5 bases unmatched. This CDR3 has 14 residues.

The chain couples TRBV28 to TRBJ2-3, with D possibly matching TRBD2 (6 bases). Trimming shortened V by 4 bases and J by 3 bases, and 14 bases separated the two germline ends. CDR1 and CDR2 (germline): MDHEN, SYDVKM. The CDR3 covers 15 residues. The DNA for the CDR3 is TGTGCCAGCAGTTCGTCTAGCGAGGATACAGATACGCAGTATTTT. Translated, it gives CASSSSSEDTDTQYF. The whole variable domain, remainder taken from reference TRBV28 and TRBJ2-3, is DVKVTQSSRYLVKRTGEKVFLECVQDMDHENMFWYRQDPGLGLRLIYFSYDVKMKEKGDIPEGYSVSREKKERFSLILESASTNQTSMYLCASSSSSEDTDTQYFGPGTRLTVL.

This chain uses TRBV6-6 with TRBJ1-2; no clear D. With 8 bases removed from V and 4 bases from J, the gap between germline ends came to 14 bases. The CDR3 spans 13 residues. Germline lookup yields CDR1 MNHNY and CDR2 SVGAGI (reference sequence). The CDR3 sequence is CASGLLERYGYTF. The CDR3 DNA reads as TGTGCCAGCGGCCTTTTGGAGCGCTATGGCTACACCTTC.

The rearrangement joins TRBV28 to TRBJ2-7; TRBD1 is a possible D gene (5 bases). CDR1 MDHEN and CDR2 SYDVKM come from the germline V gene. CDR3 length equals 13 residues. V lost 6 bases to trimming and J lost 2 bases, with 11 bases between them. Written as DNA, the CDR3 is TGTGCCAGCAGCTTGACAGTTCCCTACGAGCAGTACTTC. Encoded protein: CASSLTVPYEQYF. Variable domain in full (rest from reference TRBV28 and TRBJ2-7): DVKVTQSSRYLVKRTGEKVFLECVQDMDHENMFWYRQDPGLGLRLIYFSYDVKMKEKGDIPEGYSVSREKKERFSLILESASTNQTSMYLCASSLTVPYEQYFGPGTRLTVT.

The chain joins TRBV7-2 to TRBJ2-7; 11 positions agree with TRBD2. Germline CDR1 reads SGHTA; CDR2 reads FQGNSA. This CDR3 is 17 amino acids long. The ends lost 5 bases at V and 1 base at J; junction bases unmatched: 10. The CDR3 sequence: CASSTRVGLAESYEQYF. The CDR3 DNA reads TGTGCCAGCAGCACCCGGGTGGGACTAGCGGAATCCTACGAGCAGTACTTC.

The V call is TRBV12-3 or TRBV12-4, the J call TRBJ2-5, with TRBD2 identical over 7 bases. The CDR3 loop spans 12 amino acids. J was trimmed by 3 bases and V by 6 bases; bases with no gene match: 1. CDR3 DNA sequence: TGTGCCAGCAGGGGGGGGAAAGAGACCCAGTACTTC. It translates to CASRGGKETQYF.

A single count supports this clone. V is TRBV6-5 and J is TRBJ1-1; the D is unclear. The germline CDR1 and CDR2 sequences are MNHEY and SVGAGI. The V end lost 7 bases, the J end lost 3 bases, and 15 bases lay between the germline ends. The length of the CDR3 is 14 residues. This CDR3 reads CASKDPVRDTEAFF. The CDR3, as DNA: TGTGCCAGCAAAGACCCCGTTCGGGACACTGAAGCTTTCTTT.

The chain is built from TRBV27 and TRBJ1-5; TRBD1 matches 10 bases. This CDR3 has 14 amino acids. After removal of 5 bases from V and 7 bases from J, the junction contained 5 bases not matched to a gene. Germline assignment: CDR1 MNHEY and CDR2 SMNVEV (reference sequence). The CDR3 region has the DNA TGTGCCAGCAGTCCCGGGACAGGGGAGCAGCCCCAGCATTTT. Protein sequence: CASSPGTGEQPQHF.

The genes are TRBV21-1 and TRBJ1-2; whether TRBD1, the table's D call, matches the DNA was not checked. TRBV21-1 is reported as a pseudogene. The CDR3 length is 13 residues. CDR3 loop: CASSGQGYYGYTF. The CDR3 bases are TGTGCCAGCAGCGGACAGGGGTACTATGGCTACACCTTC.

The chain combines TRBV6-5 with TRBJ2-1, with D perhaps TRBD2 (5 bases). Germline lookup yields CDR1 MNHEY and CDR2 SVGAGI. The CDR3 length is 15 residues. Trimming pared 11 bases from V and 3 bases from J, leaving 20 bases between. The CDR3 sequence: CAVAEAPPNYNEQFF. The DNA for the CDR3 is TGTGCCGTCGCGGAGGCCCCCCCAAACTACAATGAGCAGTTCTTC.

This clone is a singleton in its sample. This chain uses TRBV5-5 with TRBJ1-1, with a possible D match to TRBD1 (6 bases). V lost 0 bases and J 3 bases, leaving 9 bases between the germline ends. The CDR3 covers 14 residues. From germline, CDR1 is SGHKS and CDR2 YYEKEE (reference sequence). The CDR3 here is CASSLDRAYTEAFF. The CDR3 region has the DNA TGTGCCAGCAGCTTGGACAGGGCATACACTGAAGCTTTCTTT.

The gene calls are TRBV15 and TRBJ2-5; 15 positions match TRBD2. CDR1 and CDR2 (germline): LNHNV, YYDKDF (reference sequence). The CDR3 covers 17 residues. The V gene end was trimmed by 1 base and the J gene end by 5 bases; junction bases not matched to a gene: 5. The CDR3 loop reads CATSRALGLAGGETQYF. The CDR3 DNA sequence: TGTGCCACCAGCAGAGCCTTAGGACTAGCGGGAGGGGAGACCCAGTACTTC.

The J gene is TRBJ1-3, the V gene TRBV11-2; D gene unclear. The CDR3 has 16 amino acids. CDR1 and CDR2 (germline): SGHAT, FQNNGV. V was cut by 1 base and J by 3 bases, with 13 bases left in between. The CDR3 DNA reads TGTGCCAGCAGCTTAGTCCGGCCGGGAGGTGGAAACACCATATATTTT. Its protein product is CASSLVRPGGGNTIYF.